This TCR beta chain is drawn from a study of blood T cell repertoires in COVID-19. About the research overall: Spain, Italy and the United States supplied samples that represented acute and convalescent COVID-19. From T cells, B-cell-depleted T cells, or PBMCs came the material, which was cDNA or gDNA.

V was clipped by 5 bases and J by 9 bases, with 11 bases between them. Germline V gene sequence: CDR1 GTSNPN, CDR2 SVGIG (reference sequence). The CDR3 contains 11 residues. In the authors' methods: Counts of nucleated cells, estimated from reference gene primer amplification, were obtained. Measured with immunoSEQ multiplex PCR; TCRdb has only the in-frame clones, and not every one. Clonal size and the V and J genes are those of that table, whereas D and trimming came from the DNA. In the table there are about 190,000 clones, approximately 90% of which are singletons. Sequencing was performed on peripheral blood. This clonotype was sampled from a woman between 40 and 55 years old who had recovered from COVID-19. The chain couples TRBV30 to TRBJ1-5; no clear D. The CDR3 region is CAWFGGSPQHF. Written as DNA, the CDR3 is TGTGCCTGGTTCGGCGGGTCGCCCCAGCATTTT. Filled out from reference TRBV30 and TRBJ1-5, the complete variable domain reads SQTIHQWPATLVQPVGSPLSLECTVEGTSNPNLYWYRQAAGRGLQLLFYSVGIGQISSEVPQNLSASRPQDRQFILSSKKLLLSDSGFYLCAWFGGSPQHFGDGTRLSIL.